This TCR beta chain appears in the sequencing data of a study of T cell responses to AZD1222 COVID-19 vaccine. As for the study in general: The study pooled second doses at about 4 or about 12 weeks.

The data were produced by immunoSEQ multiplex PCR, yet TCRdb's version contains in-frame clones alone and is incomplete. The table records 100,000 to 130,000 clones, 87% of them present only once. On this clone: Its target is unknown.

General study results and limits: Baseline antibody screening turned up just a handful of seropositive AZD1222 recipients. Across spike, vaccine-associated CD4 TCRs were found, dominant at 160-218 and 743-854. A rise in Spike-specific TCR breadth and depth followed two AZD1222 doses.

CDR1 is SGHRS, CDR2 YFSETQ, per germline. V shed 4 bases and J 8 bases; nucleotides not matched to a gene: 5. The CDR3 loop spans 13 amino acids. The gene calls are TRBV5-1 and TRBJ1-2; TRBD1 matches at 10 bases. The sequence came from an adult in good health. This sample comprised peripheral blood, obtained on day 0 of AZD1222 vaccination. In DNA form, the CDR3 reads TGCGCCAGCAGCCCCGGGACAGGGGCCGGCTACACCTTC. Its translation is CASSPGTGAGYTF. Supplemented by reference TRBV5-1 and TRBJ1-2, the full variable domain reads KAGVTQTPRYLIKTRGQQVTLSCSPISGHRSVSWYQQTPGQGLQFLFEYFSETQRNKGNFPGRFSGRQFSNSRSEMNVSTLELGDSALYLCASSPGTGAGYTFGSGTRLTVV.